This T cell receptor (beta chain) was identified in a study of chemoradiotherapy in HPV16-positive cancers. As for the study in general: Functional T-cell assays on two HPV16-positive patients' cells defined candidate HPV-specific clones and common TCR motifs. Study findings and constraints: The functional HPV-specific definition rests on just a couple of HPV16-positive patients.

V was clipped by 0 bases and J by 4 bases, with 4 bases between them. The germline V gene has CDR1 MNHEY and CDR2 SVGAGI. The CDR3 has 13 amino acids. In the case of this clone: Its antigen is not identified.

TCRdb's copy holds only in-frame clones and misses some; the assay was immunoSEQ multiplex PCR. Of 65,000 to 80,000 clones detected, around nine tenths appear once; the ten largest clones hold around 3.8%. The V gene is TRBV6-5, the J gene TRBJ1-5; the D is unclear. The sequence was obtained from a human donor with HPV-associated anogenital cancer. The sample here was blood, taken from a patient who underwent chemoradiotherapy. The CDR3 DNA reads TGTGCCAGCAGTTACTCACAGAATCAGCCCCAGCATTTT. Protein product: CASSYSQNQPQHF.